The sample holds a few counts of the clone carrying this T cell receptor beta chain. Its antigen is still unknown. The entry originates in a study of T-cell memory formation after mild COVID-19. General study findings and limits: Memory from before infection featured some responding clones, which suggests cross-reactive memory joined. The SARS-CoV-2 specificity of second-wave clones reaching peak at day 37 remained unverified. Contracting clones, day 15 to 85, had balanced CD4/CD8, and later expanders favored CD4+.

The CDR3 loop spans 14 amino acids. V lost 6 bases to trimming and J lost 1 base, with 9 bases between them. TCRdb used MiXCR to reprocess the 5' RACE reads, holding one entry per CDR3 protein. The repertoire consists of about 190,000 distinct CDR3 sequences, with approximately 20% occurring once and the leading ten covering about 2.4%. The rearrangement uses TRBV12-3 or TRBV12-4 and TRBJ2-2, with D uncertain. The sequence was collected from an adult woman who had mild COVID-19 (a few samples of this study predate the infection). Cell type and time point are not known. Sequencing was performed on PBMCs or a T cell subset sorted from them (not recorded which). CDR3 sequence: CASSPVRNTGELFF. The CDR3 DNA is TGTGCCAGCAGCCCCGTCAGGAACACCGGGGAGCTGTTTTTT.